The TCR beta chain described here comes from a study of blood T cell repertoires in COVID-19. With V trimmed by 4 bases and J by 4 bases, 12 bases remained unmatched. The CDR3 length is 17 residues. The V gene's germline CDR1 is SGHVS and CDR2 FQNEAQ. Libraries were prepared by immunoSEQ multiplex PCR; TCRdb keeps only in-frame clonotypes and omits some of them. The sample yields more than 300,000 clones, about 90% seen once. The sequenced sample consisted of peripheral blood. This chain uses TRBV7-8 with TRBJ2-3, with 9 bases matching TRBD2. The receptor was isolated from a woman aged 18-30 years who had recovered from COVID-19. The DNA of the CDR3 is TGTGCCAGCAGCTCAAGGTTAGCGGGAGCCACTGCAGATACGCAGTATTTT. As protein: CASSSRLAGATADTQYF.